This TCR beta chain was recovered during a study of shared clonotypes between healthy human individuals. Data came from immunoSEQ multiplex PCR; TCRdb stores just in-frame clones and leaves some out. The sample has more than 550,000 clones, around 70% seen once. Study-level findings and limits: What naive subsets generally showed was a larger estimated richness than memory subsets showed.

Notes on this clone: Its specificity is not known.

Germline values: CDR1 SGHDT, CDR2 YYEEEE. The CDR3 totals 17 residues. V shed 3 bases and J 8 bases; nucleotides not matched to a gene: 17. Sequenced sample: memory CD4+ T cells sorted from blood. The subset here: CD45RA-negative fraction. This receptor was identified in a woman aged 25 to 45 in good health. This rearrangement joins TRBV5-6 to TRBJ2-3; 8 bases match TRBD2. The CDR3 region has the DNA TGTGCCAGCAGCTCCTCAGGCCGCGGGAGGTCATGGGCTACGCAGTATTTT. It specifies CASSSSGRGRSWATQYF.